This is a list of T cell receptor beta chains from one sample in a study of blood T cell repertoires in COVID-19. Some clones are missing from TCRdb's copy, which holds only in-frame ones; the method was immunoSEQ multiplex PCR. The sample carries some 69,000 clones, roughly 82% recorded once. The specimen sequenced was peripheral blood. These receptor sequences come from a woman in her sixties with acute or convalescent COVID-19. Each CDR3 is given with its conserved first and last residue. Expanded clones get a size class; other rows say once, few or many, or leave the size out.

>TRBJ2-1|15|TRBV18|-
CASSPPTNEGNEQFF
>TRBJ2-7|14|TRBV19|once
CASSRQGRSYEQYF
>TRBJ1-2|17|TRBV4-1|-
CASSQAAGGGGYYGYTF
>TRBJ1-2|15|TRBV10-3|-
CAIRGDSDTNYGYTF
>TRBJ2-3|15|TRBV24-1|-
CATSDLTGFKDTQYF
>TRBJ2-1|14|TRBV28|-
CASSLSDSRNEQFF
>TRBJ2-7|15|TRBV6-5|-
CASSYLGQGSYEQYF
>TRBJ2-7|12|TRBV12-3/TRBV12-4|-
CASGLGGFEQYF
>TRBJ2-7|15|TRBV7-2|-
CASSFPTGGVYEQYF
>TRBJ1-3|13|TRBV12-3/TRBV12-4|-
CASSLGRGNTIYF
>TRBJ1-1|13|TRBV12-3/TRBV12-4|-
CASSFDRNTEAFF
>TRBJ2-5|15|TRBV18|few
CASSPRLGGWETQYF
>TRBJ1-1|15|TRBV6-6|-
CASSYSWGAGSEAFF
>TRBJ2-1|16|TRBV5-4|-
CASSLAKSGGSNEQFF
>TRBJ1-5|15|TRBV5-6|-
CASSFRPYSNQPQHF
>TRBJ2-5|19|TRBV27|-
CASSFDRGLAGGPGETQYF
>TRBJ1-3|19|TRBV4-1|-
CASSHPGWISLDSGNTIYF
>TRBJ1-4|16|TRBV5-6|-
CASTSNSGRANEKLFF
>TRBJ2-1|18|TRBV4-2|-
CASSQDPSRQFLYNEQFF
>TRBJ1-2|14|TRBV27|-
CASSPRQGIYGYTF
>TRBJ1-5|13|TRBV7-9|-
CASSWDSNQPQHF
>TRBJ1-4|14|TRBV3-1/TRBV3-2|-
CASRYRDGDEKLFF
>TRBJ1-2|14|TRBV30|once
CALPSGTGTSGYTF
>TRBJ1-2|21|TRBV1|-
CTSSQDGQGSALGLANYGYTF
>TRBJ2-7|14|TRBV7-9|-
CASSLAAGGYEQYF
>TRBJ2-5|15|TRBV25-1|-
CASSDRGLYQETQYF
>TRBJ2-7|15|TRBV7-9|few
CASSSGRGQGLEQYF
>TRBJ2-1|16|TRBV12-5|-
CASGLVVGSLYNEQFF